The rows below give T cell receptor beta chains drawn from one sample of a study of shared clonotypes between healthy human individuals. Profiled with immunoSEQ multiplex PCR; TCRdb holds only in-frame clones, not every one. The sample holds hundreds of thousands of clones, 60% to 75% seen once. Source material: memory CD4+ T cells sorted from blood. All receptors come from a woman aged 25 to 45 in good health. CDR3s include the opening cysteine and the closing phenylalanine or tryptophan. Each record gives: V gene, J gene, D gene, clone size, CDR3 DNA, CDR3 protein. A D gene is named only where the DNA matches it firmly. Clone size is shown for a subset of rows, as once, few, many or a class of expanded clone.

v_call: TRBV5-4; j_call: TRBJ1-2; d_call: .; clone_size: many; cdr3_nt: TGTGCCAGCAGTTTCAACAGGGTTGACTATGGCTACACCTTC; cdr3_aa: CASSFNRVDYGYTF
v_call: TRBV27; j_call: TRBJ1-2; d_call: TRBD1; clone_size: .; cdr3_nt: TGTGCCAGCAGGGGGACAGGTGGCTATGGCTACACCTTC; cdr3_aa: CASRGTGGYGYTF
v_call: TRBV5-1; j_call: TRBJ2-7; d_call: .; clone_size: .; cdr3_nt: TGCGCCAGCAGCTTGGGGATGGACCTAGTCTTCGAGCAGTACTTC; cdr3_aa: CASSLGMDLVFEQYF
v_call: TRBV5-1; j_call: TRBJ2-7; d_call: .; clone_size: .; cdr3_nt: TGCGCCAGCAGCTTCGGCCCTAGCTCCTACGAGCAGTACTTC; cdr3_aa: CASSFGPSSYEQYF
v_call: TRBV10-3; j_call: TRBJ2-6; d_call: .; clone_size: .; cdr3_nt: TGTGCCATCAGTGAGGGTGGGGCCAACGTCCTGACTTTC; cdr3_aa: CAISEGGANVLTF
v_call: TRBV4-2; j_call: TRBJ2-1; d_call: TRBD2; clone_size: .; cdr3_nt: TGTGCCAGCAGCCAGGGCGGGAGACTCTACAATGAGCAGTTCTTC; cdr3_aa: CASSQGGRLYNEQFF
v_call: TRBV11-2; j_call: TRBJ2-2; d_call: .; clone_size: .; cdr3_nt: TGTGCCAGCAGCTTCTCAGCGGAGCCGAACACCGGGGAGCTGTTTTTT; cdr3_aa: CASSFSAEPNTGELFF
v_call: TRBV9; j_call: TRBJ1-1; d_call: .; clone_size: .; cdr3_nt: TGTGCCAGCAGCCTTCTGGGGGGGTTCGGAACTGAAGCTTTCTTT; cdr3_aa: CASSLLGGFGTEAFF
v_call: TRBV30; j_call: TRBJ1-4; d_call: .; clone_size: .; cdr3_nt: TGTGCCTGGGGCCAGGAAAAACTGTTTTTT; cdr3_aa: CAWGQEKLFF
v_call: TRBV5-1; j_call: TRBJ2-2; d_call: TRBD1; clone_size: .; cdr3_nt: TGCGCCAGCAGCGCAGGGACAGCTAACACCGGGGAGCTGTTTTTT; cdr3_aa: CASSAGTANTGELFF
v_call: TRBV5-1; j_call: TRBJ2-3; d_call: .; clone_size: .; cdr3_nt: TGCGCCAGCAGCTCGGATGGCGATACGCAGTATTTT; cdr3_aa: CASSSDGDTQYF
v_call: TRBV27; j_call: TRBJ2-1; d_call: .; clone_size: once; cdr3_nt: TGTGCCAGCAGTTCCGCCGCGAGCTCCTACAATGAGCAGTTCTTC; cdr3_aa: CASSSAASSYNEQFF
v_call: TRBV19; j_call: TRBJ2-6; d_call: .; clone_size: .; cdr3_nt: TGTGCCAGTAGTATACAATTTACAGGGTCTTATACTGGGGCCAACGTCCTGACTTTC; cdr3_aa: CASSIQFTGSYTGANVLTF
v_call: TRBV28; j_call: TRBJ2-5; d_call: TRBD1; clone_size: .; cdr3_nt: TGTGCCAGCAGCTCAGACAGGGGACCCCAAGAGACCCAGTACTTC; cdr3_aa: CASSSDRGPQETQYF
v_call: TRBV21-1; j_call: TRBJ2-7; d_call: .; clone_size: .; cdr3_nt: TGTGCCAGGAATAACAGCAGCTGCGAGCAGTACTTC; cdr3_aa: CARNNSSCEQYF
v_call: TRBV28; j_call: TRBJ2-7; d_call: TRBD2; clone_size: .; cdr3_nt: TGTGCCAGCGCCAACGGGGGAGCTAGCGGGGGTGGCCTCTACGAGCAGTACTTC; cdr3_aa: CASANGGASGGGLYEQYF
v_call: TRBV6-6; j_call: TRBJ1-2; d_call: .; clone_size: .; cdr3_nt: TGTGCCAGCAGCTGGTCCGACCTTCAGGGCTACACCTTC; cdr3_aa: CASSWSDLQGYTF
v_call: TRBV28; j_call: TRBJ2-1; d_call: TRBD1; clone_size: .; cdr3_nt: TGTGCCAGCAGTCGCCGGGGACAGCGAAACAATGAGCAGTTCTTC; cdr3_aa: CASSRRGQRNNEQFF
v_call: TRBV19; j_call: TRBJ2-1; d_call: .; clone_size: once; cdr3_nt: TGTGCCAGTAGTATTGGCGGAGCCTTGAATAATGAGCAGTTCTTC; cdr3_aa: CASSIGGALNNEQFF
v_call: TRBV5-4; j_call: TRBJ2-6; d_call: .; clone_size: .; cdr3_nt: TGTGCCAGCAGCCCCGGATTGGACGGAATCTCTGGGGCCAACGTCCTGACTTTC; cdr3_aa: CASSPGLDGISGANVLTF
v_call: TRBV18; j_call: TRBJ2-6; d_call: .; clone_size: .; cdr3_nt: TGTGCCAGCTCACAGCAGGTCGGGCCTCTTAGCTCTGGGGCCAACGTCCTGACTTTC; cdr3_aa: CASSQQVGPLSSGANVLTF
v_call: TRBV6-4; j_call: TRBJ2-1; d_call: TRBD2; clone_size: .; cdr3_nt: TGTGCCAGCAGTGACGAGGCGGGAGGGCCGTCCAATGAGCAGTTCTTC; cdr3_aa: CASSDEAGGPSNEQFF
v_call: TRBV5-1; j_call: TRBJ2-5; d_call: .; clone_size: .; cdr3_nt: TGCGCCAGCAGCTTGGGTGGCGGGCAAGAGACCCAGTACTTC; cdr3_aa: CASSLGGGQETQYF
v_call: TRBV5-6; j_call: TRBJ2-7; d_call: .; clone_size: .; cdr3_nt: TGTGCCAGCAGCGTACGTGGACAGATATTCTACGAGCAGTACTTC; cdr3_aa: CASSVRGQIFYEQYF
v_call: TRBV19; j_call: TRBJ2-2; d_call: .; clone_size: many; cdr3_nt: TGTGCCAGTACTCCAAGTCTGGTAATGACCGGGGAGCTGTTTTTT; cdr3_aa: CASTPSLVMTGELFF
v_call: TRBV28; j_call: TRBJ2-7; d_call: TRBD1; clone_size: .; cdr3_nt: TGTGCCAGCAGCCTGAGGGACAGGCCTACCTACGAGCAGTACTTC; cdr3_aa: CASSLRDRPTYEQYF
v_call: TRBV9; j_call: TRBJ2-7; d_call: .; clone_size: .; cdr3_nt: TGTGCCAGCAGCGTAGTAGCGCACTCCTACGAGCAGTACTTC; cdr3_aa: CASSVVAHSYEQYF